The clone carrying this T cell receptor (beta chain) appeared a few times. This sample stems from a study of blood T cell repertoires in COVID-19. In the study overall: COVID-19 samples collected from the United States, Italy and Spain covered acute and convalescent phases. T cells, B-cell-depleted T cells, or PBMCs supplied cDNA or gDNA.

Germline V gene sequence: CDR1 LGHDT, CDR2 YNNKEL (reference sequence). The V end was cut by 0 bases, the J end by 6 bases, with 6 bases between. CDR3 size: 13 residues. Original processing notes: Cell counts per sample came from amplifying reference gene primers. TCRdb keeps only in-frame clones here, not all; method: immunoSEQ multiplex PCR. V and J calls and clone size are as listed in that table; D and trimming were resolved from the DNA. The profile covers nearly 50,000 clones, with 70% to 90% appearing a single time and 5.5% to 7.5% taken by the ten largest. This TCR was sampled from a woman aged 55-75 years with acute or convalescent COVID-19. V usage is TRBV3-1 (or the pseudogene TRBV3-2) and J usage is TRBJ1-5; unclear D gene. Sample: peripheral blood. The CDR3 DNA follows: TGTGCCAGCAGCCAAGATCTCAGTCAGCCCCAGCATTTT. Amino acid sequence: CASSQDLSQPQHF.